This TCR beta chain came from a study of blood T cell repertoires in COVID-19. About the study: Samples of COVID-19 (acute and convalescent) were obtained from the United States, Italy and Spain. In each case, the material was cDNA or gDNA derived from T cells, B-cell-depleted T cells, or PBMCs.

As processed by the authors: Reference gene primer amplification gave nucleated cell count estimates. The table came from immunoSEQ multiplex PCR; TCRdb's copy has only in-frame clones and leaves some out. V and J calls and clone size are given by that table; D and trimming were obtained from the DNA. The sample contains about 160,000 clones, about 85% of which appear only once. The CDR3 has 15 residues. Per germline, CDR1 MNHEY and CDR2 SVGEGT. V lost 0 bases to trimming and J lost 2 bases; unmatched junction nucleotides: 4. The sample taken for sequencing was peripheral blood. The source of this sequence is a middle-aged man with acute or convalescent COVID-19. The V gene is TRBV6-2 or TRBV6-3, the J gene TRBJ2-7; 7 bases fit TRBD1. The DNA for the CDR3 is TGTGCCAGCAGTTACTCCAAGACAGGGACCTACGAGCAGTACTTC. As protein: CASSYSKTGTYEQYF.